Listed here are 29 T cell receptor beta chains from one sample, sequenced in a study of shared clonotypes between healthy human individuals. Naive CD8 populations comprised CD45RO-negative cells positively selected for CCR7, excluding terminally differentiated effector memory CD45RA+ cells. Data came from immunoSEQ multiplex PCR; TCRdb stores just in-frame clones and leaves some out. The sample has millions of clones, about 94% seen once; the top ten hold 0.85% to 1.3%. The source material was naive CD8+ T cells sorted from blood. These receptors were collected from a man aged 18 to 29 in good health.

The chain links TRBV11-3 to TRBJ2-3; D gene uncertain. Germline CDR1 reads SGHNT; CDR2 reads YENEEA. This CDR3 contains 12 residues. V was pared by 0 bases and J by 7 bases, with 5 bases between. CDR3 region: CASSLERNTQYF. CDR3 nucleotides: TGTGCCAGCAGCTTAGAGCGAAATACGCAGTATTTT.

Points on this clone: Other DNA sequences in this specimen translate into the identical CDR3. The chain uses TRBV7-9 and TRBJ2-7, with D hard to call. V was cut by 5 bases and J by 3 bases, with 11 bases left in between. The V gene's germline CDR1 is SEHNR and CDR2 FQNEAQ (reference sequence). CDR3 length: 13 amino acids. This chain's CDR3 is CASSIDGSYEQYF. The CDR3 DNA follows: TGTGCCAGCAGCATAGACGGCAGCTACGAGCAGTACTTC.

The chain recombines TRBV7-9 with TRBJ1-2, with D perhaps matching TRBD1 (6 bases). V was trimmed by 5 bases and J by 5 bases, leaving 18 bases between them. The CDR3 length is 15 residues. CDR1 SEHNR and CDR2 FQNEAQ come from the germline V gene (reference sequence). The DNA for the CDR3 is TGTGCCAGCAGCCAACTTCGGGGGGCAGATTATGGCTACACCTTC. Translated: CASSQLRGADYGYTF.

As concerns this clone: The sample contains more than one DNA sequence encoding this CDR3. The chain has TRBV2 and TRBJ2-7; 13 bases are a match to TRBD2. The CDR3 loop spans 15 amino acids. Germline CDR1 is SNHLY and CDR2 is FYNNEI. V lost 3 bases, J lost 3 bases, and 2 bases stayed unmatched. The CDR3 DNA reads as TGTGCCAGCAGTGAGGGGACTAGCGGGATCTACGAGCAGTACTTC. Residues: CASSEGTSGIYEQYF.

This clone was observed once. The chain couples TRBV5-4 to TRBJ1-1; TRBD1 aligns across 8 bases. Germline V lookup: CDR1 SGHNT, CDR2 YYREEE (reference sequence). V shed 3 bases and J 5 bases; nucleotides not matched to a gene: 6. The CDR3 is made up of 14 amino acids. CDR3 residues: CASSSQGAGTEAFF. The CDR3 nucleotides read TGTGCCAGCAGCTCTCAGGGGGCTGGAACTGAAGCTTTCTTT.

The J gene is TRBJ2-4, the V gene TRBV28, with D perhaps TRBD1 (6 bases). V lost 6 bases and J 8 bases, leaving 17 bases between the germline ends. CDR1 is MDHEN and CDR2 is SYDVKM in the germline V gene. The CDR3 is 14 amino acids. CDR3 DNA: TGTGCCAGCAGCTATGGGCAGGGGTTGGACATTCAGTACTTC. It encodes CASSYGQGLDIQYF.

The chain employs TRBV19 and TRBJ1-1; weak D call: TRBD1 (5 bases). The V end lost 4 bases, the J end lost 5 bases, and 17 bases lay between the germline ends. The CDR3 has 15 residues. CDR1 and CDR2 from the germline V gene are LNHDA and SQIVND (reference sequence). The CDR3 coding sequence is TGTGCCAGTAGTAAGCCTGGGGGGAGTTATACTGAAGCTTTCTTT. Its protein product is CASSKPGGSYTEAFF.

This clone has just one count. Distinct nucleotide sequences in the sample also encode this CDR3. The chain uses TRBV7-3 and TRBJ2-3; 10 bases line up with TRBD2. Trimming at V came to 2 bases and at J to 1 base, leaving 0 bases not matched to a gene. CDR1 SGHTA and CDR2 FQGTGA come from the germline V gene. CDR3 length equals 15 residues. CDR3 residues: CASSLGTSGTDTQYF. CDR3 DNA: TGTGCCAGCAGCTTAGGGACTAGCGGCACAGATACGCAGTATTTT.

The J gene is TRBJ1-1, the V gene TRBV2, with a tentative D call TRBD1 (6 bases). This CDR3 has 14 residues. Trimming shortened V by 6 bases and J by 1 base, and 12 bases separated the two germline ends. Germline V gene sequence: CDR1 SNHLY, CDR2 FYNNEI. This CDR3 reads CASSQGRTNTEAFF. The CDR3 DNA follows: TGTGCCAGCAGCCAGGGGCGAACGAACACTGAAGCTTTCTTT.

The sample holds one count of this clone. The V call is TRBV4-1, the J call TRBJ2-2; unclear D gene. Germline V gene data show CDR1 as MGHRA and CDR2 as YSYEKL. CDR3 length: 17 amino acids. V was shortened by 2 bases and J by 1 base, with 14 bases between the two germline ends. CDR3 bases: TGCGCCAGCAGCCAACCCCGAAGTGATTTGAACACCGGGGAGCTGTTTTTT. Its protein product is CASSQPRSDLNTGELFF.

This clone was recorded once. The chain has TRBV18 and TRBJ1-1; D not certain. Trimming stripped 3 bases from V and 4 bases from J, with 15 bases between. The CDR3 consists of 15 residues. Germline assignment: CDR1 KGHSH and CDR2 LQKENI. CDR3 sequence (DNA): TGTGCCAGCTCACCCCCCTCGGTTGTGGTCACTGAAGCTTTCTTT. It specifies CASSPPSVVVTEAFF.

V gene TRBV11-2 combines with J gene TRBJ2-7; 8 bases fit TRBD2. The CDR3 has 15 amino acids. The germline V gene encodes CDR1 SGHAT and CDR2 FQNNGV. V shed 1 base and J 3 bases; nucleotides not matched to a gene: 5. The CDR3 sequence is CASSLGSGRGYEQYF. CDR3 sequence (DNA): TGTGCCAGCAGCTTAGGAAGCGGGAGAGGCTACGAGCAGTACTTC.

The chain carries TRBV10-3 and TRBJ1-2; no definite D call. The CDR3 has 16 amino acids. Trimming left V 4 bases short and J 3 bases short, with 18 bases between. CDR1 and CDR2 (germline): ENHRY, SYGVKD. DNA for the CDR3: TGTGCCATCAGTGTTTTGAGAGACGGAATGGACTATGGCTACACCTTC. Translation: CAISVLRDGMDYGYTF.

Comment on this clone: Other DNA sequences in this specimen translate into the identical CDR3. The CDR3 here is CASSLLAGTYEQYF. In DNA form, the CDR3 reads TGTGCCAGCAGTTTATTAGCAGGGACCTACGAGCAGTACTTC. The V call is TRBV28, the J call TRBJ2-7; tentative D call: TRBD1 (5 bases). V was pared by 1 base and J by 2 bases, with 9 bases between. The CDR3 covers 14 residues. CDR1 is MDHEN, CDR2 SYDVKM, per germline.

The CDR3 DNA follows: TGTGCCAGCAGCGTAACAGGGGGCGACACCGGGGAGCTGTTTTTT. This gives the protein CASSVTGGDTGELFF. This sequence joins TRBV9 and TRBJ2-2, with 9 bases that match TRBD1. The CDR3 runs 15 residues. Germline V gene data show CDR1 as SGDLS and CDR2 as YYNGEE. The J segment lost 3 bases and the V segment lost 1 base, leaving 1 base of the junction unmatched.

As regards this clone: This same CDR3 is encoded by further DNA sequences in the sample. This sequence joins TRBV30 and TRBJ2-7; a possible D gene is TRBD1 (5 bases). Germline V gene sequence: CDR1 GTSNPN, CDR2 SVGIG (reference sequence). CDR3 length: 13 amino acids. V gave up 0 bases and J gave up 2 bases, with 8 bases separating them. CDR3 nucleotides: TGTGCCTGGAGTGTACAGGCCCCCTACGAGCAGTACTTC. It codes for CAWSVQAPYEQYF.

Concerning this clone itself: Other DNA sequences in the sample encode the same CDR3. The J gene is TRBJ2-7, the V gene TRBV7-9; D gene unclear. V dropped 5 bases and J dropped 0 bases, with 8 bases sitting between them. The CDR3 runs to 13 residues. Germline values: CDR1 SEHNR, CDR2 FQNEAQ (reference sequence). In DNA form, the CDR3 reads TGTGCCAGCAGCCCCAGTGACTCCTACGAGCAGTACTTC. Translating gives CASSPSDSYEQYF. The complete variable domain, with remaining parts taken from reference TRBV7-9 and TRBJ2-7, reads DTGVSQNPRHKITKRGQNVTFRCDPISEHNRLYWYRQTLGQGPEFLTYFQNEAQLEKSRLLSDRFSAERPKGSFSTLEIQRTEQGDSAMYLCASSPSDSYEQYFGPGTRLTVT.

V and J are TRBV7-9 and TRBJ1-2; possible D gene TRBD1, 5 bases. This CDR3 contains 16 residues. V lost 0 bases, J lost 0 bases, and 11 bases lay in between. Germline V gene sequence: CDR1 SEHNR, CDR2 FQNEAQ (reference sequence). CDR3 sequence reads: CASSLAIDSANYGYTF. CDR3 nucleotide sequence: TGTGCCAGCAGCTTAGCCATTGACAGCGCTAACTATGGCTACACCTTC.

V and J are TRBV7-8 and TRBJ2-3, with D uncertain. V was pared by 1 base and J by 2 bases, with 4 bases between. The germline CDR1 and CDR2 sequences are SGHVS and FQNEAQ. This CDR3 region has 13 residues. The CDR3 DNA is TGTGCCAGCAGCTTAGAAGTCACAGATACGCAGTATTTT. Encoded protein: CASSLEVTDTQYF.

The rearrangement links TRBV2 to TRBJ2-1, with a tentative D call TRBD1 (6 bases). Germline V lookup: CDR1 SNHLY, CDR2 FYNNEI. CDR3 length equals 15 residues. Trimming left V 11 bases short and J 2 bases short, with 19 bases between. CDR3 nucleotides: TGTGCCGGAACCGAAGGACAGTTCGCCTACAATGAGCAGTTCTTC. Translation: CAGTEGQFAYNEQFF.

In nucleotides, the CDR3 is TGTGCCAGCAGCTTAGTAGTAGCGGCGGGGAATGAGCAGTTCTTC. It encodes CASSLVVAAGNEQFF. The chain carries TRBV7-9 and TRBJ2-1; tentatively, D is TRBD2 (6 bases). Germline-derived CDR1 and CDR2 are SEHNR and FQNEAQ (reference sequence). V lost 1 base, J lost 7 bases, and 14 bases lay in between. This CDR3 has 15 residues.

This clone showed up just once. This chain joins TRBV25-1 and TRBJ1-5; D is undetermined. Trimming removed 3 bases at V and 0 bases at J, with 9 bases between. The CDR3 spans 15 residues. Germline CDR1 is MGHDK and CDR2 is SYGVNS. The CDR3 loop is CASSDEGYSNQPQHF. The CDR3 DNA follows: TGTGCCAGCAGTGACGAAGGTTATAGCAATCAGCCCCAGCATTTT.

The chain employs TRBV6-5 and TRBJ2-1, with 8 bases identical to TRBD1. The CDR3 length is 15 residues. V trimming: 5 bases; J trimming: 6 bases; junction bases outside the gene matches: 9. Germline loops: CDR1 MNHEY, CDR2 SVGAGI. The DNA of the CDR3 is TGTGCCAGCAGTCAGACAGGGGATGGTCCCAATGAGCAGTTCTTC. This encodes CASSQTGDGPNEQFF.

The CDR3 loop reads CASSSRTLYYPYEQYF. The CDR3 DNA follows: TGTGCCAGTAGTTCTCGGACATTATACTACCCCTACGAGCAGTACTTC. The rearrangement links TRBV19 to TRBJ2-7, with D possibly TRBD1 on 5 matching bases. The CDR3 extends over 16 amino acids. Germline V lookup: CDR1 LNHDA, CDR2 SQIVND (reference sequence). V was shortened by 5 bases and J by 2 bases, with 19 bases between the two germline ends.

The rearrangement links TRBV7-2 to TRBJ2-2; 7 bases agree with TRBD1. The junction had 11 bases not matched to a gene; V was cut back by 5 bases and J by 5 bases. The CDR3 loop spans 16 amino acids. The germline V gene has CDR1 SGHTA and CDR2 FQGNSA. CDR3 loop: CASSQDAGGWTGELFF. CDR3 DNA: TGTGCCAGCAGCCAAGATGCAGGGGGATGGACCGGGGAGCTGTTTTTT. Variable domain in full (rest from reference TRBV7-2 and TRBJ2-2): GAGVSQSPSNKVTEKGKDVELRCDPISGHTALYWYRQSLGQGLEFLIYFQGNSAPDKSGLPSDRFSAERTGGSVSTLTIQRTQQEDSAVYLCASSQDAGGWTGELFFGEGSRLTVL.

J is TRBJ2-3 and V is TRBV11-2, with D uncertain. The germline V and J ends were trimmed by 1 base and 2 bases, with 10 bases remaining between them. CDR1 is SGHAT and CDR2 is FQNNGV in the germline V gene. CDR3 length equals 15 residues. Written as DNA, the CDR3 is TGTGCCAGCAGCTTAGTGGGCGTGTCCACAGATACGCAGTATTTT. The encoded protein is CASSLVGVSTDTQYF.

The V call is TRBV4-1, the J call TRBJ2-3; TRBD2 matches 11 bases. CDR3 length: 16 amino acids. Looked up from germline, CDR1 is MGHRA and CDR2 is YSYEKL. The J segment lost 2 bases and the V segment lost 5 bases, leaving 6 bases of the junction unmatched. The CDR3 spells CASSIRLAGYTDTQYF. The CDR3 DNA reads as TGCGCCAGCAGCATCAGACTAGCGGGGTACACAGATACGCAGTATTTT.

Note on this clone: Distinct nucleotide sequences in the sample also encode this CDR3. V usage is TRBV6-1 and J usage is TRBJ2-5; the D gene is possibly TRBD2 (5 bases). V lost 1 base and J 5 bases, leaving 11 bases between the germline ends. CDR1 and CDR2 from the germline V gene are MNHNS and SASEGT. The CDR3 runs to 14 residues. The CDR3 region is CASSEGLAWETQYF. The CDR3 coding sequence is TGTGCCAGCAGTGAAGGGCTAGCCTGGGAGACCCAGTACTTC.

The chain is built from TRBV5-1 and TRBJ1-6; D remains unclear. V dropped 2 bases and J dropped 3 bases, with 15 bases sitting between them. Germline lookup yields CDR1 SGHRS and CDR2 YFSETQ. The CDR3 extends over 17 amino acids. CDR3 in DNA: TGCGCCAGCAGCTTTAGTGAGGACGGTGACTATAATTCACCCCTCCACTTT. Amino acids: CASSFSEDGDYNSPLHF. The full variable domain, completed using reference TRBV5-1 and TRBJ1-6, is KAGVTQTPRYLIKTRGQQVTLSCSPISGHRSVSWYQQTPGQGLQFLFEYFSETQRNKGNFPGRFSGRQFSNSRSEMNVSTLELGDSALYLCASSFSEDGDYNSPLHFGNGTRLTVT.